This T cell receptor beta chain was captured by sequencing in a study of radiotherapy plus CTLA-4 blockade in lung cancer (dated by TCRdb to about 2018). The study in broad terms: Objective responses were observed in about a sixth of enrolled patients, and disease control was achieved in 25% to 35%. The paper as a whole reports these results and caveats: After treatment with radiotherapy and ipilimumab, TCR clones that originated in tumors expanded in peripheral blood. Early dynamic changes in blood T cell clones, together with increased serum interferon-beta after radiation, were reported as the strongest predictors of response.

The CDR3 sequence holds 13 residues, the cysteine and phenylalanine included. Only the CDR3 part of the read is kept: 39 bases, read in frame from the first base. The germline ends are 11 bases apart after V is trimmed by 6 bases and J by 3 bases. Per the germline V gene, SGHTA is the CDR1 and FQGNSA is the CDR2. The study evaluated CTLA-4 blockade (ipilimumab) given together with focal radiation therapy in patients who had chemo-refractory metastatic non-small-cell lung cancer. Concerning this clone: Its cognate antigen has yet to be identified. No base qualities exist here, and no much larger clone lies one base off it.

Preparation of the library involved the immunoSEQ multiplex PCR assay. TCRdb limited this immuneACCESS table to in-frame rearrangements with V and J called. A share of clones is missing; checked studies link under half to unresolved V genes, and the rest is unexplained. Counted in this sample were about 77,000 clones; over 65% of them appeared once. The ten largest clones represent over 9% of the sample. The starting material was peripheral blood, obtained from a patient treated with radiotherapy plus ipilimumab. The rearranged chain carries TRBV7-2 and TRBJ1-1; too little of a D gene remains to name it. The sequence derives from a human donor with non-small cell lung cancer whose response to radiotherapy plus ipilimumab could not be evaluated. The CDR3 reads as follows: CASSLQRDTEAFF. The DNA sequence reads TGTGCCAGCAGTTTACAGAGGGACACTGAAGCTTTCTTT.